This T cell receptor (beta chain) emerged from a study of PD-1 blockade in classical Hodgkin lymphoma. All patients relapsed after autologous stem cell transplantation, and brentuximab vedotin exposure varied. From thawed PBMCs, CD4+ T cells were purified using magnetic negative selection. Each best response was a complete response, a partial response or progressive disease. Study results and limitations: A significant rise in TCR diversity by C4D1 was seen for CD4+ but not CD8+ cells. Newly diagnosed patients had diversity similar to the baseline diversity of complete responders. Relapsed/refractory patients reportedly had lower baseline diversity than newly diagnosed patients.

V lost 3 bases and J lost 2, with 13 bases in between. The CDR3 extends over 15 amino acids. Germline V gene lookup returns CDR1 SGDLS and CDR2 YYNGEE. Produced via immunoSEQ multiplex PCR; TCRdb's table is partial and in-frame only. The table records approximately 25,000 clones, about four fifths of them present only once. Comments on this clone: Its cognate antigen is unknown.

The receptor's source is a human donor with classical Hodgkin lymphoma. The sequenced sample was CD4+ T cells from blood, obtained at baseline. The J gene is TRBJ2-3, the V gene TRBV9; D possibly corresponds to TRBD1 (6 bases). CDR3 bases: TGTGCCAGCAGCGATCCGAGGGACACCACAGATACGCAGTATTTT. As protein: CASSDPRDTTDTQYF. The entire variable domain, with the rest obtained from reference TRBV9 and TRBJ2-3, is as follows: DSGVTQTPKHLITATGQRVTLRCSPRSGDLSVYWYQQSLDQGLQFLIQYYNGEERAKGNILERFSAQQFPDLHSELNLSSLELGDSALYFCASSDPRDTTDTQYFGPGTRLTVL.